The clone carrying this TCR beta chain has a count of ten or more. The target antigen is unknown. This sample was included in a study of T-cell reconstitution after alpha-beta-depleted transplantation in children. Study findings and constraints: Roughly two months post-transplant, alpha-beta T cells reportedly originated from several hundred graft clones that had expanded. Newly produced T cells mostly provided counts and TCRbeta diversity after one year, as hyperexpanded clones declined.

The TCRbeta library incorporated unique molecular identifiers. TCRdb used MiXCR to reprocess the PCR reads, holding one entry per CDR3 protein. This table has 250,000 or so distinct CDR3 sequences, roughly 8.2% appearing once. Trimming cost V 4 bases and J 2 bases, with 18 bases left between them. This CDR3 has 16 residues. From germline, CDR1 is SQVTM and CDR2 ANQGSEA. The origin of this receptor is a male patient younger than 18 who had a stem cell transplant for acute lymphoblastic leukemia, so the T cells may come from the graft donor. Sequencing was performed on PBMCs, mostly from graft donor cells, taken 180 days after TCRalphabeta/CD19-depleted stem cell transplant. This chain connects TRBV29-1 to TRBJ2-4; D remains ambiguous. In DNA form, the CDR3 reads TGCAGCGTTGGGGGTTTTAAGGGTCCAACCAAAAACATTCAGTACTTC. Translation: CSVGGFKGPTKNIQYF.